A selection of T cell receptor beta chains follows, all from one sample in a study of cytomegalovirus exposure and HLA in healthy donors. Libraries were prepared by immunoSEQ multiplex PCR; TCRdb keeps only in-frame clonotypes and omits some of them. The sample has around 150,000 clones, roughly 85% seen once. The sample was PBMCs. The receptors here all came from a woman in her twenties or thirties in good health and CMV-seronegative. Both conserved end residues are part of each CDR3. D genes are given only for firm matches. Clone size is shown for a subset of rows, as once, few, many or a class of expanded clone.

>.|TRBJ2-2|TRBV11-2|TRBD2|16
CASSFGLVANTGELFF
TGTGCCAGCAGCTTCGGACTAGTCGCGAACACCGGGGAGCTGTTTTTT
>.|TRBJ2-5|TRBV10-1|.|14
CASSVGGLGETQYF
TGCGCCAGCAGTGTAGGGGGTCTCGGAGAGACCCAGTACTTC
>once|TRBJ2-7|TRBV27|TRBD2|16
CASSLTTSGRAGEQYF
TGTGCCAGCAGTCTCACGACTAGCGGGAGGGCCGGCGAGCAGTACTTC
>.|TRBJ2-7|TRBV30|TRBD2|13
CAWSRTSGNEQYF
TGTGCCTGGAGTCGGACTAGCGGGAACGAGCAGTACTTC
>.|TRBJ2-5|TRBV9|TRBD2|17
CASSVRTSGGAGETQYF
TGTGCCAGCAGCGTAAGAACCAGCGGGGGGGCCGGAGAGACCCAGTACTTC
>.|TRBJ2-4|TRBV9|TRBD2|16
CASSVSGLAGVNIQYF
TGTGCCAGCAGCGTGTCGGGACTAGCGGGGGTAAACATTCAGTACTTC
>.|TRBJ1-4|TRBV5-1|TRBD1|14
CASSLGGRGEKLFF
TGCGCCAGCAGCTTGGGAGGCAGGGGGGAAAAACTGTTTTTT
>.|TRBJ1-4|TRBV5-1|.|16
CASSLPEGVANEKLFF
TGCGCCAGCAGCTTGCCCGAAGGGGTTGCTAATGAAAAACTGTTTTTT
>.|TRBJ1-5|TRBV28|TRBD1|18
CASSPRTGGISSNQPQHF
TGTGCCAGCAGTCCTCGGACAGGGGGAATTAGTAGCAATCAGCCCCAGCATTTT
>.|TRBJ2-7|TRBV5-4|TRBD2|15
CASSGASGGTYEQYF
TGTGCCAGCAGCGGGGCTAGCGGGGGTACCTACGAGCAGTACTTC
>.|TRBJ2-6|TRBV6-1|TRBD1|18
CASSDPLAGGSGANVLTF
TGTGCCAGCAGTGACCCCCTGGCAGGGGGCTCTGGGGCCAACGTCCTGACTTTC
>once|TRBJ2-2|TRBV9|.|16
CASSVGTGSSPRELFF
TGTGCCAGCAGCGTAGGCACGGGTTCAAGCCCTAGGGAGCTGTTTTTT
>.|TRBJ2-7|TRBV28|TRBD1|14
CASSPPGQGPVRYF
TGTGCCAGCAGTCCGCCGGGACAGGGTCCAGTGAGGTACTTC
>.|TRBJ1-6|TRBV2|.|17
CASRARDPSSYNSPLHF
TGTGCCAGCAGGGCCCGGGATCCGAGCTCCTATAATTCCCCCCTCCACTTT
>once|TRBJ1-2|TRBV29-1|.|13
CSVEVQGSYGYTF
TGCAGCGTTGAAGTACAGGGAAGCTATGGCTACACCTTC
>many|TRBJ1-4|TRBV11-2|.|14
CASSRRGAGEKLFF
TGTGCCAGCAGCCGGCGGGGGGCGGGTGAAAAACTGTTTTTT
>.|TRBJ2-6|TRBV7-9|.|17
CASSLVVGASGANVLTF
TGTGCCAGCAGCTTAGTTGTGGGGGCCTCTGGGGCCAACGTCCTGACTTTC
>.|TRBJ1-5|TRBV7-2|.|16
CASSAVFDTFNQPQHF
TGTGCCAGCAGCGCCGTATTTGACACTTTCAATCAGCCCCAGCATTTT
>.|TRBJ1-1|TRBV28|.|13
CASSLWAPAEAFF
TGTGCCAGCAGTTTATGGGCCCCCGCTGAAGCTTTCTTT
>.|TRBJ1-2|TRBV6-1|TRBD1|15
CASSEAPTGVDGYTF
TGTGCCAGCAGTGAAGCCCCCACAGGGGTCGATGGCTACACCTTC
>once|TRBJ1-5|TRBV15|.|15
CATSRARGGNQPQHF
TGTGCCACCAGCAGAGCCAGGGGTGGCAATCAGCCCCAGCATTTT
>.|TRBJ2-2|TRBV15|.|16
CATSRDGYPGDGELFF
TGTGCCACCAGCAGAGATGGTTACCCCGGGGACGGGGAGCTGTTTTTT
>.|TRBJ2-5|TRBV5-1|TRBD1|17
CASRDRGRSVPGGTQYF
TGCGCCAGCCGGGACAGGGGGCGCTCGGTCCCAGGGGGGACCCAGTACTTC
>.|TRBJ1-1|TRBV6-6|TRBD1|13
CASRLDRGEGAFF
TGTGCCAGCAGGTTGGACAGGGGGGAAGGAGCTTTCTTT
>.|TRBJ2-3|TRBV5-1|TRBD1|14
CASSSGTGGDTQYF
TGCGCCAGCAGCTCTGGGACAGGGGGCGATACGCAGTATTTT
>.|TRBJ2-5|TRBV11-1|.|16
CASSFHGVAAQETQYF
TGTGCCAGCAGCTTTCATGGGGTAGCGGCTCAAGAGACCCAGTACTTC
>.|TRBJ1-4|TRBV5-6|TRBD1|18
CASSRRDRFRGSNEKLFF
TGTGCCAGCAGCCGGCGGGACAGGTTCCGTGGGTCTAATGAAAAACTGTTTTTT
>.|TRBJ1-4|TRBV28|.|15
CASSLSGGSDEKLFF
TGTGCCAGCAGTTTAAGCGGGGGCTCTGATGAAAAACTGTTTTTT
>once|TRBJ1-1|TRBV18|.|16
CASSPKLQGGNTEAFF
TGTGCCAGCTCACCCAAGCTTCAGGGTGGGAACACTGAAGCTTTCTTT
>.|TRBJ1-2|TRBV15|.|14
CATSRDRTPDGYTF
TGTGCCACCAGCAGAGATAGGACACCCGATGGCTACACCTTC
>.|TRBJ2-7|TRBV4-1|TRBD1|14
CASSLATGFYEQYF
TGCGCCAGCAGCCTAGCGACAGGGTTCTACGAGCAGTACTTC
>.|TRBJ2-1|TRBV5-4|.|15
CASSSRAGSYNEQFF
TGTGCCAGCAGCTCCAGGGCCGGCTCCTACAATGAGCAGTTCTTC
>.|TRBJ1-1|TRBV10-3|.|14
CAISVGAGNTEAFF
TGTGCCATCAGTGTGGGGGCGGGGAACACTGAAGCTTTCTTT
>.|TRBJ1-1|TRBV7-2|.|12
CASSLGARRAFF
TGTGCCAGCAGCTTGGGGGCGCGAAGGGCTTTCTTT
>.|TRBJ2-3|TRBV7-9|.|11
CASSFGDTQYF
TGTGCCAGCAGCTTCGGGGATACGCAGTATTTT
>.|TRBJ1-2|TRBV7-9|TRBD1|15
CASSPSTGTAYGYTF
TGTGCCAGCAGCCCCTCCACCGGGACAGCCTATGGCTACACCTTC
>.|TRBJ2-4|TRBV9|TRBD2|16
CASSVGPSGGENIQYF
TGTGCCAGCAGCGTAGGCCCTAGCGGGGGAGAAAACATTCAGTACTTC
>.|TRBJ1-2|TRBV12-5|.|15
CASGLPGVPNYGYTF
TGTGCTAGTGGTTTGCCGGGGGTACCCAACTATGGCTACACCTTC
>.|TRBJ2-5|TRBV30|.|13
CAWNPNSKETQYF
TGTGCCTGGAACCCGAACAGTAAAGAGACCCAGTACTTC
>.|TRBJ1-4|TRBV13|.|13
CASSLGQNEKLFF
TGTGCCAGCAGCTTGGGGCAGAATGAAAAACTGTTTTTT
>.|TRBJ2-5|TRBV6-6|TRBD2|13
CASSWGGQETQYF
TGTGCCAGCAGTTGGGGGGGGCAAGAGACCCAGTACTTC